A single sample is the source of the 22 T cell receptor beta chains below, sequenced in a study of CD8+CD57+ T cells in acquired aplastic anemia. The patients chosen for sequencing had shown expansion of CD8+CD57+ cells (detected by flow cytometry). Genomic DNA, serving as template, underwent TCR beta VDJ and CDR3 profiling. TCRdb redid the calling of the reads with MiXCR, one entry per CDR3 protein. The table records 450,000 to 550,000 distinct CDR3 sequences, more than 25% of them present only once. The sample comprised sorted CD4+, CD8+, or CD8+CD57+ T cells (not recorded which) from PBMCs. These receptors came from a human donor with aplastic anemia.

This clonotype was counted a few times. The chain employs TRBV19 and TRBJ2-1; 11 bases align to TRBD2. The germline V gene encodes CDR1 LNHDA and CDR2 SQIVND (reference sequence). V dropped 5 bases and J dropped 0; count of bases not matched to a gene: 9. CDR3 length: 18 residues. The CDR3 loop is CASSRGLAVDRSYNEQFF. The CDR3, as DNA: TGTGCCAGTAGTCGGGGACTAGCGGTTGATCGCTCCTACAATGAGCAGTTCTTC.

This clonotype has a handful of counts. The chain employs TRBV20-1 and TRBJ1-4; the D is unclear. Germline CDR1 reads DFQATT; CDR2 reads SNEGSKA (reference sequence). Trimming cost V 3 bases and J 0 bases, with 11 bases left between them. The CDR3 is made up of 15 amino acids. DNA for the CDR3: TGCAGTGCTAGTCCCCTACGGTCAACTAATGAAAAACTGTTTTTT. Residues: CSASPLRSTNEKLFF.

In its sample, this clonotype was seen a few times. The chain employs TRBV25-1 and TRBJ2-7; possible D gene TRBD1, 5 bases. V lost 8 bases and J 5 bases, leaving 19 bases between the germline ends. In germline, CDR1 is MGHDK, CDR2 SYGVNS. This CDR3 contains 14 residues. The CDR3 nucleotides are TGTGCCAGCTCACCAAAGGGGTTATCCAACGAGCAGTACTTC. This sequence encodes CASSPKGLSNEQYF.

Ten or more counts support this clonotype. The chain recombines TRBV6-1 with TRBJ2-7; the D is unclear. The CDR3 runs 14 residues. CDR1 is MNHNS and CDR2 is SASEGT in the germline V gene. Trimming cost V 6 bases and J 0 bases, with 12 bases left between them. The CDR3 DNA is TGTGCCAGCAGGGCGACGACCCTCTCCTACGAGCAGTACTTC. Amino acids: CASRATTLSYEQYF.

This clonotype was seen at least ten times. The chain carries TRBV19 and TRBJ1-5; tentative D call: TRBD1 (5 bases). Trimming shortened V by 3 bases and J by 0 bases, and 9 bases separated the two germline ends. Germline assignment: CDR1 LNHDA and CDR2 SQIVND (reference sequence). The CDR3 has 15 amino acids. CDR3 in DNA: TGTGCCAGTAGTATTCAGGGAGATAGCAATCAGCCCCAGCATTTT. Translated, it gives CASSIQGDSNQPQHF.

A single count supports this clonotype. V is TRBV11-1 and J is TRBJ1-3; D is unclear. CDR1 is SGHAT and CDR2 is FQDESV in the germline V gene (reference sequence). V shed 5 bases and J shed 0 bases, with 14 bases lying between them. This CDR3 region has 16 residues. The CDR3 loop reads CASSLLRAHSGNTIYF. The DNA for the CDR3 is TGTGCCAGCAGCCTCCTCAGAGCTCACTCTGGAAACACCATATATTTT.

In DNA form, the CDR3 reads TGTGCCAGCAGCTTGAGTAGGGCCGAGGAAAGCGAGCAGTACTTC. Translation: CASSLSRAEESEQYF. The chain recombines TRBV11-1 with TRBJ2-7, with unresolved D. CDR1 is SGHAT and CDR2 is FQDESV in the germline V gene (reference sequence). This CDR3 has 15 amino acids. The V end lost 3 bases, the J end lost 6 bases, and 18 bases lay between the germline ends.

J is TRBJ2-7 and V is TRBV15; TRBD2 matches at 12 bases. Germline lookup yields CDR1 LNHNV and CDR2 YYDKDF (reference sequence). V lost 0 bases, J lost 7 bases, and 7 bases stayed unmatched. CDR3 length: 16 residues. The CDR3: CATSREGLAGGREQYF. The CDR3 bases are TGTGCCACCAGCAGAGAGGGACTAGCGGGTGGCCGGGAGCAGTACTTC.

At least ten counts were recorded for this clonotype. V is TRBV15 and J is TRBJ1-4; D possibly corresponds to TRBD1 (5 bases). The germline V and J ends were trimmed by 6 bases and 4 bases, with 12 bases remaining between them. The CDR3 extends over 14 amino acids. Per the germline V gene, CDR1 is LNHNV and CDR2 is YYDKDF (reference sequence). The CDR3 DNA follows: TGTGCCACCAGACGGGACCGAGATAATGAAAAACTGTTTTTT. Protein: CATRRDRDNEKLFF.

The J gene is TRBJ2-5, the V gene TRBV5-1, with 10 nucleotides matching TRBD2. Germline CDR1 is SGHRS and CDR2 is YFSETQ. The CDR3 spans 16 residues. V dropped 4 bases and J dropped 5; count of bases not matched to a gene: 11. The CDR3 sequence: CASSPRTSGRLETQYF. DNA for the CDR3: TGCGCCAGCAGCCCCAGGACTAGCGGAAGGCTGGAGACCCAGTACTTC.

This clonotype was picked up many times. The chain has TRBV20-1 and TRBJ1-2; D not resolved. V was clipped by 3 bases and J by 1 base, with 9 bases between them. Germline CDR1 DFQATT, CDR2 SNEGSKA (reference sequence). The CDR3 loop spans 13 amino acids. CDR3 region: CSASPQRNYGYTF. The CDR3 DNA sequence: TGCAGTGCTAGTCCCCAACGTAACTATGGCTACACCTTC.

The CDR3 spells CASAGWTGHEQFF. Here the CDR3 DNA reads TGTGCCAGCGCTGGCTGGACAGGGCATGAGCAGTTCTTC. This sequence joins TRBV2 and TRBJ2-1; 8 nucleotides line up with TRBD1. The CDR3 totals 13 residues. CDR1 and CDR2 from the germline V gene are SNHLY and FYNNEI. Trimming at V came to 8 bases and at J to 8 bases, leaving 8 bases not matched to a gene.

V usage is TRBV7-8 and J usage is TRBJ1-6; D gene unclear. The germline gives CDR1 SGHVS, CDR2 FQNEAQ. The germline V and J ends were trimmed by 8 bases and 13 bases, with 15 bases remaining between them. The length of the CDR3 is 12 residues. CDR3 loop: CASRRDSDPLHF. The DNA for the CDR3 is TGTGCCAGCCGCCGAGACTCGGACCCCCTCCACTTT.

This clonotype was seen only a few times. This chain connects TRBV24-1 to TRBJ1-5, with D possibly TRBD1 on 5 matching bases. This CDR3 comprises 14 residues. V dropped 7 bases and J dropped 0 bases, with 9 bases sitting between them. Germline V CDR1 and CDR2: KGHDR, SFDVKD. This CDR3 is CATRGPYSNQPQHF. CDR3 coding DNA: TGTGCCACCAGGGGACCTTATAGCAATCAGCCCCAGCATTTT.

This clonotype has only a few counts. The chain uses TRBV6-1 and TRBJ2-7; perhaps TRBD1 as D (5 bases). The V gene lost 6 bases and the J gene lost 1 base, with 16 bases spanning the gap. Germline CDR1 and CDR2: MNHNS and SASEGT. CDR3 length: 15 amino acids. Written as DNA, the CDR3 is TGTGCCAGCAGGGGAAGACAGACCCCTTCCTACGAGCAGTACTTC. Translation gives CASRGRQTPSYEQYF.

The sample holds many counts of this clonotype. The chain carries TRBV4-2 and TRBJ2-7; possibly TRBD1 or TRBD2 for D (5 bases each). Germline CDR1 reads LGHNA; CDR2 reads YNFKEQ. V was trimmed by 1 base and J by 2 bases, leaving 12 bases between them. This CDR3 contains 15 residues. The CDR3 loop reads CASSQAGTATYEQYF. In nucleotides, the CDR3 is TGTGCCAGCAGCCAAGCAGGGACGGCCACCTACGAGCAGTACTTC.

This clonotype was seen at least ten times. The rearrangement uses TRBV29-1 and TRBJ2-2; D not certain. The germline V gene has CDR1 SQVTM and CDR2 ANQGSEA. This CDR3 comprises 12 residues. Trimming cost V 7 bases and J 6 bases, with 12 bases left between them. This CDR3 reads CSGRTSSGELFF. The CDR3 DNA is TGCAGCGGCAGGACGAGCTCCGGGGAGCTGTTTTTT.

The V gene is TRBV20-1, the J gene TRBJ2-2; D may be TRBD1 (6 bases). From germline, CDR1 is DFQATT and CDR2 SNEGSKA (reference sequence). The CDR3 runs 13 residues. The germline V and J ends were trimmed by 1 base and 5 bases, with 8 bases remaining between them. The CDR3 nucleotides read TGCAGTGCTAGAGCCACAGGGACCGGGGAGCTGTTTTTT. The encoded protein is CSARATGTGELFF.

This chain joins TRBV2 and TRBJ2-5, with no clear D. Germline lookup yields CDR1 SNHLY and CDR2 FYNNEI. The CDR3 has 13 residues. V was trimmed by 7 bases and J by 11 bases, leaving 20 bases between them. In DNA form, the CDR3 reads TGTGCCAGCATTTTCAGCTCCTACAATGAACAGTACTTC. Its translation: CASIFSSYNEQYF.

The genes are TRBV2 and TRBJ1-1, with D hard to call. The CDR3 is made up of 14 amino acids. The ends were cut back, 5 bases at V and 4 bases at J, with 14 bases in the middle. Germline CDR1 is SNHLY and CDR2 is FYNNEI. The CDR3 nucleotides read TGTGCCAGCAGTCTCGGGATCTCTGGCACTGAAGCTTTCTTT. Residues: CASSLGISGTEAFF.

This clonotype was found a few times. The chain recombines TRBV2 with TRBJ2-1; 8 nucleotides match TRBD2. Looked up from germline, CDR1 is SNHLY and CDR2 is FYNNEI. With V trimmed by 8 bases and J by 1 base, 7 bases remained unmatched. The length of the CDR3 is 15 residues. CDR3 DNA: TGTGCCAGCGGACCACTAGCGGTATCCTACAATGAGCAGTTCTTC. Protein: CASGPLAVSYNEQFF.

This clonotype was recorded many times. The chain links TRBV7-8 to TRBJ1-2; D is undetermined. This CDR3 contains 15 residues. The germline V gene has CDR1 SGHVS and CDR2 FQNEAQ. Trimming took off 3 bases at V and 0 bases at J, with 11 bases between the two ends. The CDR3 loop is CASSFRQETNYGYTF. CDR3 nucleotide sequence: TGTGCCAGCAGCTTCAGGCAGGAGACTAACTATGGCTACACCTTC.